The T cell receptor beta chain under discussion was sequenced for a study of T cells in Graves' hyperthyroidism and ophthalmopathy. Study-level findings and limits: Peripheral blood also featured most of the thyroid clonotypes expanded above 0.001.

Patients were aged 18 to 65, had disease duration under 2 months, and had newly diagnosed hyperthyroidism. Germline lookup yields CDR1 SGHAT and CDR2 FQNNGV. The CDR3 totals 11 residues. What was amplified from RNA transcripts were TCR beta CDR3 regions. Initially, a first-round RT-PCR of the TCR CDR3 employed the HTBI primer set. One entry per CDR3 protein, called by TCRdb with MiXCR from the multiplex PCR reads. The sample records hundreds of thousands of distinct CDR3 sequences, under 20% being singletons. As concerns this clonotype: Antigen specificity is unknown. A read error is possible here, since a much larger clone lies one base away.

The chain links TRBV11-2 to TRBJ2-2; D is uncertain. The sample was blood. This TCR was sampled from a woman aged 45-65 years with Graves' hyperthyroidism that later progressed to Graves' ophthalmopathy. CDR3 bases: TGTGCCAGCATCTTATTTAGGGAGCTGTTTTTT. Amino acid sequence: CASILFRELFF.